These 18 T cell receptor beta chains originate from one sample sequenced in a study of vaccination and CD4 T cells after COVID-19. Researchers used the Oncomine TCR Beta short-read assay to sequence DNA from cultured CD4+ T cells. Using its own MiXCR run on the PCR reads, TCRdb lists one record per CDR3 protein. The sample consists of 20,000 to 25,000 distinct CDR3 sequences, 45% to 65% of them appearing once. As to treatment: approximately 9-day PBMC culture with coronavirus spike peptide pools or control peptides (ViraFEST assay). Their recognized antigens are unknown. Sequencing was carried out using CD4+ T cells from blood, cultured in vitro. The receptors were gathered from a human donor who had recovered from COVID-19.

The chain links TRBV11-3 to TRBJ2-5, with TRBD1 matching over 7 bases. With V trimmed by 5 bases and J by 5 bases, 14 bases remained unmatched. Germline values: CDR1 SGHNT, CDR2 YENEEA. The CDR3 is 16 residues long. The CDR3 is CASSPGTVAARETQYF. DNA for the CDR3: TGTGCCAGCAGCCCTGGGACAGTGGCAGCTAGGGAGACCCAGTACTTC.

The CDR3 DNA reads as TGCAGTGCCCGGAGAGGACAGGCTAATACTGAAGCTTTCTTT. Translation gives CSARRGQANTEAFF. The chain combines TRBV20-1 with TRBJ1-1; TRBD1 matches 7 bases. Germline V gene sequence: CDR1 DFQATT, CDR2 SNEGSKA (reference sequence). The CDR3 contains 14 residues. V gave up 6 bases and J gave up 5 bases; unmatched junction bases: 12.

The V call is TRBV7-2, the J call TRBJ1-3, with unresolved D. CDR3 length equals 14 residues. Germline loops: CDR1 SGHTA, CDR2 FQGNSA. V gave up 5 bases and J gave up 2 bases, with 10 bases separating them. The CDR3 sequence is CASSPILTGNTIYF. Here the CDR3 DNA reads TGTGCCAGCAGCCCGATTTTGACTGGAAACACCATATATTTT.

The V call is TRBV6-1, the J call TRBJ1-5, with 7 bases that match TRBD1. The germline gives CDR1 MNHNS, CDR2 SASEGT. CDR3 length: 14 residues. With V trimmed by 6 bases and J by 7 bases, 9 bases remained unmatched. CDR3 protein: CASRATGYGQPQHF. DNA of the CDR3: TGTGCCAGCAGGGCGACAGGGTATGGGCAGCCCCAGCATTTT.

The rearrangement links TRBV2 to TRBJ2-7; no clear D. This CDR3 contains 10 residues. The germline CDR1 and CDR2 sequences are SNHLY and FYNNEI. The germline V and J ends were trimmed by 8 bases and 4 bases, with 6 bases remaining between them. The CDR3 DNA reads TGTGCCAGCGGGGAATACGAGCAGTACTTC. Its protein is CASGEYEQYF.

This clonotype has only a few counts. V gene TRBV10-3 combines with J gene TRBJ2-2; 7 nucleotides line up with TRBD2. The CDR3 is 16 amino acids. J was trimmed by 3 bases and V by 2 bases; bases with no gene match: 6. The germline CDR1 and CDR2 sequences are ENHRY and SYGVKD. The CDR3, as DNA: TGTGCCATCAGTGAGAACGGCGGGAGTTACACCGGGGAGCTGTTTTTT. Translated: CAISENGGSYTGELFF.

The V gene is TRBV10-1, the J gene TRBJ2-5; unclear D gene. The V end lost 2 bases, the J end lost 5 bases, and 18 bases lay between the germline ends. CDR1 WNHNN and CDR2 SYGVQD come from the germline V gene (reference sequence). CDR3 length: 16 residues. The CDR3 DNA is TGCGCCAGCAGTGAGGAAAAGGGAACCCTTCTGGAGACCCAGTACTTC. Its translation: CASSEEKGTLLETQYF.

V is TRBV25-1 and J is TRBJ2-7, with D perhaps matching TRBD1 (6 bases). This CDR3 has 15 residues. Trimming stripped 3 bases from V and 4 bases from J, with 16 bases between. The germline V gene encodes CDR1 MGHDK and CDR2 SYGVNS. In nucleotides, the CDR3 is TGTGCCAGCAGTGACAGGGGACATGGAAATTACGAGCAGTACTTC. This codes for CASSDRGHGNYEQYF.

This clonotype has only a few counts. V gene TRBV20-1 combines with J gene TRBJ1-1, with D possibly being TRBD1 (6 bases). CDR3 length: 12 amino acids. Germline CDR1 is DFQATT and CDR2 is SNEGSKA (reference sequence). V lost 6 bases and J 4 bases, leaving 12 bases between the germline ends. Here the CDR3 DNA reads TGCAGTGCCCCCACGGGGGCCACTGAAGCTTTCTTT. Its protein is CSAPTGATEAFF.

DNA of the CDR3: TGTGCCATCAGACAGGGGGCAGAGACCCAGTACTTC. Amino acids: CAIRQGAETQYF. The chain is built from TRBV28 and TRBJ2-5; 10 nucleotides line up with TRBD1. The CDR3 sequence is 12 residues long. CDR1 MDHEN and CDR2 SYDVKM come from the germline V gene. Unmatched junction bases numbered 3, after V lost 10 bases and J lost 4 bases.

This clonotype was picked up a small number of times. V gene TRBV20-1 combines with J gene TRBJ2-5, with unresolved D. CDR3 length: 14 residues. Trimming took 0 bases from V and 3 from J, leaving 11 bases between them. From germline, CDR1 is DFQATT and CDR2 SNEGSKA (reference sequence). CDR3 DNA sequence: TGCAGTGCTAGAGATCCTCAGTTAAAAGAGACCCAGTACTTC. The encoded protein is CSARDPQLKETQYF.

In its sample, this clonotype was seen a few times. The V and J genes are TRBV5-1 and TRBJ1-1; 9 nucleotides align to TRBD1. The germline V gene encodes CDR1 SGHRS and CDR2 YFSETQ. The CDR3 has 15 residues. V gave up 3 bases and J gave up 4 bases; unmatched junction bases: 7. CDR3 sequence: CASSWDREVSTEAFF. CDR3 sequence (DNA): TGCGCCAGCAGCTGGGACAGGGAGGTTTCCACTGAAGCTTTCTTT. The full variable domain, its missing parts supplied by reference TRBV5-1 and TRBJ1-1, is KAGVTQTPRYLIKTRGQQVTLSCSPISGHRSVSWYQQTPGQGLQFLFEYFSETQRNKGNFPGRFSGRQFSNSRSEMNVSTLELGDSALYLCASSWDREVSTEAFFGQGTRLTVV.

As concerns this clonotype: The junction does not match germline at one end; this may be a read error. The chain links TRBV7-3 to TRBJ2-5, with 13 bases matching TRBD2. This CDR3 has 16 residues. Germline CDR1 is SGHTA and CDR2 is FQGTGA. The CDR3 is CASSSGGLAGQEAQYF. The CDR3 nucleotides read TGTGCCAGCAGCTCCGGGGGACTAGCGGGACAAGAGGCCCAGTACTTC.

This chain joins TRBV27 and TRBJ1-1; weak D call: TRBD1 (6 bases). The CDR3 length is 14 residues. Trimming cost V 6 bases and J 6 bases, with 17 bases left between them. Germline V CDR1 and CDR2: MNHEY, SMNVEV (reference sequence). CDR3 region: CASSPRGGGAEAFF. The CDR3 coding sequence is TGTGCCAGCAGCCCAAGGGGGGGGGGGGCTGAAGCTTTCTTT.

There are a few counts of this clonotype. This chain uses TRBV7-2 with TRBJ2-7; D not resolved. This CDR3 is 11 amino acids long. Trimming pared 5 bases from V and 2 bases from J, leaving 4 bases between. Germline assignment: CDR1 SGHTA and CDR2 FQGNSA. CDR3 sequence reads: CASSPAYEQYF. The DNA of the CDR3 is TGTGCCAGCAGCCCCGCCTACGAGCAGTACTTC. Drawing the rest from reference TRBV7-2 and TRBJ2-7, the complete variable domain is GAGVSQSPSNKVTEKGKDVELRCDPISGHTALYWYRQSLGQGLEFLIYFQGNSAPDKSGLPSDRFSAERTGGSVSTLTIQRTQQEDSAVYLCASSPAYEQYFGPGTRLTVT.

The chain recombines TRBV19 with TRBJ2-6; no definite D call. The CDR3 extends over 13 amino acids. V gave up 7 bases and J gave up 0 bases, with 4 bases separating them. The germline V gene has CDR1 LNHDA and CDR2 SQIVND (reference sequence). This CDR3 reads CASTNSGANVLTF. The CDR3 coding sequence is TGTGCCAGTACCAACTCTGGGGCCAACGTCCTGACTTTC.

The rearrangement joins TRBV2 to TRBJ1-1; D remains ambiguous. This CDR3 is built from 12 residues. V was trimmed by 4 bases and J by 11 bases, leaving 14 bases between them. The germline CDR1 and CDR2 sequences are SNHLY and FYNNEI. Written as DNA, the CDR3 is TGTGCCAGCAGTGCGGAGATCCTCCCCGCTTTCTTT. The encoded protein is CASSAEILPAFF.

The chain employs TRBV3-1 and TRBJ2-3; 9 positions agree with TRBD1. The germline gives CDR1 LGHDT, CDR2 YNNKEL (reference sequence). The CDR3 consists of 15 residues. The ends lost 5 bases at V and 2 bases at J; junction bases unmatched: 5. The CDR3 DNA is TGTGCCAGCAGCTCTTGGACAGGGGCCACAGATACGCAGTATTTT. Translating it yields CASSSWTGATDTQYF.